Reported below is one T cell receptor (beta chain). The antigen remains unidentified. The source of the sample is a study of T cell responses to AZD1222 COVID-19 vaccine. General study points: CD4 TCRs covered the whole spike, strongest at regions 160-218 and 743-854. In all cases, repertoires were sampled only after the peak T cell response.

TCRdb's table, derived via immunoSEQ multiplex PCR, lists solely in-frame clones and lacks some. The sample contains 100,000 to 120,000 clones, 70% to 90% of which appear only once. The V end was cut by 5 bases, the J end by 8 bases, with 13 bases between. Germline V gives CDR1 SGHDT, CDR2 YYEEEE. The CDR3 contains 13 residues. The V call is TRBV5-6, the J call TRBJ1-4, with D possibly TRBD1 on 6 matching bases. The sequences come from peripheral blood, collected on day 0 of AZD1222 vaccination. This receptor was obtained from an adult in good health. The CDR3 loop is CASRRDGTEKLFF. In DNA, the CDR3 is TGTGCCAGCAGAAGGGACGGGACAGAAAAACTGTTTTTT.